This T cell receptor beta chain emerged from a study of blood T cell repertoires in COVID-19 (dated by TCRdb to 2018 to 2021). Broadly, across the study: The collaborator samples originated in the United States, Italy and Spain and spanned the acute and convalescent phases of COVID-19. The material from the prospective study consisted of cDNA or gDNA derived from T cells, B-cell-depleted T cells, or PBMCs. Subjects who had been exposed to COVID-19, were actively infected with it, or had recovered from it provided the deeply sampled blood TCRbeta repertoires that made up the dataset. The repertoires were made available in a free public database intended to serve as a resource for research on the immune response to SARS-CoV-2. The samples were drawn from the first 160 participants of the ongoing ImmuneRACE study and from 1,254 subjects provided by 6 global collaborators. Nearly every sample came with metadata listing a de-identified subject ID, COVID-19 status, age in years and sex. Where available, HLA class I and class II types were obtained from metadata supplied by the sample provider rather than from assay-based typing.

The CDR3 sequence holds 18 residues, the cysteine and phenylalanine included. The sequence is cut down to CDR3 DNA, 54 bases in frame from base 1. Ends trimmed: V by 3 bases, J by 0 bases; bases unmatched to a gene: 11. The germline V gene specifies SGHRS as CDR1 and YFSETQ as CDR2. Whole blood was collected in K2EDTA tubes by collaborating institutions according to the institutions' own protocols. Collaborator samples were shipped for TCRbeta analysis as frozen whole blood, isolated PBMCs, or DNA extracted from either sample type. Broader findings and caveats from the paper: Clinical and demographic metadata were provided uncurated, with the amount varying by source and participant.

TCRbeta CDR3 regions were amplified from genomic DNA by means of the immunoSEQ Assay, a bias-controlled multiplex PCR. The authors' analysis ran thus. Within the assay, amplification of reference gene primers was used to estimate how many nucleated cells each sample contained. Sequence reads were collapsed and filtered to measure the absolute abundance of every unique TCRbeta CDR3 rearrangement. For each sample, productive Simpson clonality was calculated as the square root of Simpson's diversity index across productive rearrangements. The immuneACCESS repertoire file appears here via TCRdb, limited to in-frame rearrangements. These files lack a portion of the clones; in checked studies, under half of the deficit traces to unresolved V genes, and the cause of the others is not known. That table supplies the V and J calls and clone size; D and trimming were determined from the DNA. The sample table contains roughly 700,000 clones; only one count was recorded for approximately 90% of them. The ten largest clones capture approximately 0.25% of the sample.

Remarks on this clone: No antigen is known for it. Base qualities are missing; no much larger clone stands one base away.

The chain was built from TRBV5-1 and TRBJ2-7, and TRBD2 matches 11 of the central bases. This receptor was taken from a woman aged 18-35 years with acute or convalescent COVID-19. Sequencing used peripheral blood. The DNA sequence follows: TGCGCCAGCAGCTCGTTGGCTAGCGGGGGGAGGATCTCCTACGAGCAGTACTTC. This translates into CASSSLASGGRISYEQYF.